The 16 T cell receptor beta chains below were found in one sample sequenced in a study of T cells in Graves' hyperthyroidism and ophthalmopathy. Amplification of TCR beta CDR3 regions used RNA as the template. RT-PCR in the first round (using the HTBI primer set) targeted the TCR CDR3. MiXCR, applied by TCRdb to the multiplex PCR reads, yields one record per CDR3 protein. The data show hundreds of thousands of distinct CDR3 sequences, roughly a third seen once. Input material: blood. The source is a middle-aged woman with Graves' hyperthyroidism.

As for this clonotype: This clone may be a read error of a much larger clone one base away. The rearrangement joins TRBV5-4 to TRBJ1-1; D possibly corresponds to TRBD1 (5 bases). Germline loops: CDR1 SGHNT, CDR2 YYREEE (reference sequence). This CDR3 is built from 16 residues. The germline V and J ends were trimmed by 3 bases and 0 bases, with 15 bases remaining between them. The CDR3 nucleotides read TGTGCCAGCAGCTCCTCTTGGGGGATCTTGAACACTGAAGCTTTCTTT. Protein sequence: CASSSSWGILNTEAFF.

The chain joins TRBV20-1 to TRBJ2-5, with TRBD2 identical over 9 bases. The CDR3 is 15 amino acids. From germline, CDR1 is DFQATT and CDR2 SNEGSKA (reference sequence). Unmatched junction bases numbered 11, after V lost 4 bases and J lost 5 bases. The CDR3 DNA is TGCAGTGCTATGGGGCTAGCGGGATCGGGGGAGACCCAGTACTTC. It yields the protein CSAMGLAGSGETQYF.

In regard to this clonotype: A much larger clone sits a single nucleotide away, making a read error possible. This chain connects TRBV20-1 to TRBJ2-7; 7 bases are shared with TRBD1. The junction had 11 bases not matched to a gene; V was cut back by 4 bases and J by 2 bases. The CDR3 length is 15 residues. Germline CDR1 is DFQATT and CDR2 is SNEGSKA (reference sequence). CDR3 coding DNA: TGCAGTGCTACCCCCGGGACAGCTTTAGCCTACGAGCAGTACTTC. This translates into CSATPGTALAYEQYF.

V usage is TRBV19 and J usage is TRBJ1-2; a weak D match, TRBD1 (6 bases). The germline V gene encodes CDR1 LNHDA and CDR2 SQIVND (reference sequence). Trimming cost V 10 bases and J 4 bases, with 16 bases left between them. This CDR3 has 13 residues. CDR3 nucleotides: TGTGCCACCCTAAAATTACAGGGCTATGGCTACACCTTC. Protein product: CATLKLQGYGYTF.

This clonotype showed up just a few times. V gene TRBV6-5 combines with J gene TRBJ2-5; maybe TRBD1 (5 bases). The germline gives CDR1 MNHEY, CDR2 SVGAGI. Trimming cost V 5 bases and J 2 bases, with 12 bases left between them. There are 14 residues in the CDR3. The CDR3 DNA reads TGTGCCAGCAGTGAAAGCAGGGCTCAAGAGACCCAGTACTTC. Its protein is CASSESRAQETQYF.

The gene calls are TRBV5-6 and TRBJ2-2, with 7 bases matching TRBD1. The length of the CDR3 is 15 residues. In germline, CDR1 is SGHDT, CDR2 YYEEEE. After removal of 5 bases from V and 3 bases from J, the junction contained 7 bases not matched to a gene. CDR3 nucleotides: TGTGCCAGCAGACCTGGACAGGAACACACCGGGGAGCTGTTTTTT. Translating gives CASRPGQEHTGELFF.

The sample holds many counts of this clonotype. V usage is TRBV20-1 and J usage is TRBJ2-5, with D unclear. Trimming took 2 bases from V and 5 from J, leaving 12 bases between them. Germline CDR1 reads DFQATT; CDR2 reads SNEGSKA (reference sequence). CDR3 size: 13 residues. The CDR3 region is CSARPHTVETQYF. Here the CDR3 DNA reads TGCAGTGCTAGACCTCATACGGTGGAGACCCAGTACTTC.

V usage is TRBV5-1 and J usage is TRBJ2-5; D is perhaps TRBD1 (6 bases). Between the trimmed V and J ends, which lost 4 bases and 2 bases, there was a span of 15 bases. Germline V lookup: CDR1 SGHRS, CDR2 YFSETQ. This CDR3 has 15 amino acids. Here the CDR3 reads CASSRTHREQETQYF. CDR3 nucleotide sequence: TGCGCCAGCAGCCGGACACACAGGGAACAAGAGACCCAGTACTTC. The variable domain in full, completed from reference TRBV5-1 and TRBJ2-5, reads KAGVTQTPRYLIKTRGQQVTLSCSPISGHRSVSWYQQTPGQGLQFLFEYFSETQRNKGNFPGRFSGRQFSNSRSEMNVSTLELGDSALYLCASSRTHREQETQYFGPGTRLLVL.

This clonotype was recorded at least ten times. One end of the junction fails to match germline, which may point to a read error. V gene TRBV5-1 combines with J gene TRBJ1-1; TRBD1 might be the D (6 bases). The CDR3 is 14 residues long. Germline values: CDR1 SGHRS, CDR2 YFSETQ. Here the CDR3 DNA reads TGTGCCAGCAGCCCCTGGACAGAGAACACTGAAGCTTTCTTT. Translation gives CASSPWTENTEAFF.

V usage is TRBV15 and J usage is TRBJ2-1, with D tentatively TRBD1 (6 bases). Per germline, CDR1 LNHNV and CDR2 YYDKDF (reference sequence). V was pared by 3 bases and J by 6 bases, with 15 bases between. The CDR3 is 15 amino acids. CDR3: CATSRTTDSLNEQFF. The CDR3 nucleotides read TGTGCCACCAGCAGGACGACGGACAGCCTCAATGAGCAGTTCTTC.

This clonotype was counted many times. The chain employs TRBV19 and TRBJ1-6, with D possibly matching TRBD1 (5 bases). Trimming shortened V by 3 bases and J by 7 bases, and 13 bases separated the two germline ends. Germline CDR1 LNHDA, CDR2 SQIVND (reference sequence). This CDR3 is built from 15 residues. Written as DNA, the CDR3 is TGTGCCAGTAGTATCGTGCAGGGTGGAAATTCACCCCTCCACTTT. Encoded protein: CASSIVQGGNSPLHF. Variable domain in full (rest from reference TRBV19 and TRBJ1-6): DGGITQSPKYLFRKEGQNVTLSCEQNLNHDAMYWYRQDPGQGLRLIYYSQIVNDFQKGDIAEGYSVSREKKESFPLTVTSAQKNPTAFYLCASSIVQGGNSPLHFGNGTRLTVT.

This chain joins TRBV28 and TRBJ1-4; D is undetermined. V gave up 3 bases and J gave up 6 bases, with 11 bases separating them. From germline, CDR1 is MDHEN and CDR2 SYDVKM. CDR3 length: 14 amino acids. The DNA of the CDR3 is TGTGCCAGCAGTTTGGGCGCCGGACATGAAAAACTGTTTTTT. Protein sequence: CASSLGAGHEKLFF.

This clonotype was seen once. The CDR3 here is CASKEAGRTDVSGNTIYF. As DNA, the CDR3 is TGTGCCAGCAAGGAGGCGGGAAGGACAGACGTCTCTGGAAACACCATATATTTT. The J gene is TRBJ1-3, the V gene TRBV7-2; possibly TRBD1 for D (6 bases). V shed 7 bases and J shed 0 bases, with 22 bases lying between them. CDR1 is SGHTA and CDR2 is FQGNSA in the germline V gene. CDR3 length: 18 residues.

This clonotype was seen at least ten times. The V and J genes are TRBV7-6 and TRBJ1-6, with TRBD1 matching over 8 bases. The germline V gene encodes CDR1 SGHVS and CDR2 FNYEAQ. Trimming at V came to 5 bases and at J to 8 bases, leaving 8 bases not matched to a gene. The CDR3 extends over 15 amino acids. CDR3 protein: CASSLTGGMDSPLHF. The CDR3 DNA is TGTGCCAGCAGCCTAACAGGGGGTATGGATTCACCCCTCCACTTT.

Turning to this clonotype: An end of the junction does not agree with germline; a read error may underlie this. The rearrangement joins TRBV5-1 to TRBJ1-1; D gene ambiguous. The germline V gene encodes CDR1 SGHRS and CDR2 YFSETQ. The CDR3 is made up of 15 amino acids. This CDR3 reads CASSLAPGSYTEAFF. CDR3 in DNA: TGTGCCAGCAGCTTGGCCCCGGGAAGTTACACTGAAGCTTTCTTT.

This clonotype appeared a few times. This chain connects TRBV10-3 to TRBJ1-5; D is unclear. From germline, CDR1 is ENHRY and CDR2 SYGVKD. Trimming pared 4 bases from V and 6 bases from J, leaving 7 bases between. The CDR3 has 12 amino acids. CDR3 sequence reads: CAISVLGQPQHF. The CDR3 DNA is TGTGCCATCAGTGTATTAGGTCAGCCCCAGCATTTT.